A single count supports the clone carrying this TCR beta chain. Generated by immunoSEQ multiplex PCR, the TCRdb table keeps only in-frame clones and is missing some. This sample has tens of thousands of clones, with 85% found just once. The sample is drawn from a study of OX40 agonist ivuxolimab in advanced cancers. Study-level background: Clinicians treated patients with ivuxolimab, an agonistic anti-OX40 (CD134) antibody. Prior therapy, whether anti-PD-1, anti-PD-L1 or anti-CTLA-4, was allowed, and less than 45% had some.

Deletions cut 6 bases from V and 7 bases from J, with 16 bases between. Germline values: CDR1 MDHEN, CDR2 SYDVKM. The CDR3 totals 14 residues. V and J are TRBV28 and TRBJ2-1; D could derive from TRBD1 or TRBD2 (5 bases each). This material consisted of CD4+ or CD8+ T cells sorted from blood, taken in a trial of the OX40 agonist ivuxolimab. This TCR was recovered from an adult with an advanced solid tumor such as melanoma, head and neck, liver or kidney cancer. In DNA form, the CDR3 reads TGTGCCAGCAGAGGGACGAAAGGATGGAATGAGCAGTTCTTC. Translation gives CASRGTKGWNEQFF.